Following are 19 T cell receptor beta chains from one sample sequenced in a study of cytomegalovirus exposure and HLA in healthy donors. The PCR ran on 60 Vbeta and 13 Jbeta primers. Measured with immunoSEQ multiplex PCR; TCRdb has only the in-frame clones, and not every one. The data show 150,000 to 200,000 clones, under 80% seen once. Sequencing input: PBMCs. The receptors here all came from a man aged 40-50 years in good health and CMV-seronegative.

This chain joins TRBV9 and TRBJ2-1; 7 positions match TRBD2. This CDR3 region has 13 residues. V lost 3 bases, J lost 7 bases, and 4 bases stayed unmatched. Germline-derived CDR1 and CDR2 are SGDLS and YYNGEE. The CDR3 loop reads CASSGGEGNEQFF. The CDR3 DNA sequence: TGTGCCAGCAGCGGAGGGGAGGGAAATGAGCAGTTCTTC.

This clone was found a few times. The DNA for the CDR3 is TGCGCCAGCAGCCAAGATTCGAGAGGGCTTTTGTCTGAAGCTTTCTTT. As protein: CASSQDSRGLLSEAFF. V usage is TRBV4-1 and J usage is TRBJ1-1; D is unclear. Trimming removed 0 bases at V and 6 bases at J, with 17 bases between. Germline-derived CDR1 and CDR2 are MGHRA and YSYEKL. The CDR3 runs to 16 residues.

This chain connects TRBV18 to TRBJ2-5; D is unresolved. The V and J ends lost 0 bases and 5 bases respectively, with 10 bases between them. The germline gives CDR1 KGHSH, CDR2 LQKENI. The CDR3 sequence is 14 residues long. The CDR3 reads CASSPPVDPETQYF. CDR3 nucleotide sequence: TGTGCCAGCTCACCACCGGTAGATCCGGAGACCCAGTACTTC.

V gene TRBV5-4 combines with J gene TRBJ1-4, with TRBD1 matching 8 bases. Germline CDR1 is SGHNT and CDR2 is YYREEE (reference sequence). With 3 bases clipped from V and 4 bases from J, the junction kept 8 bases outside the gene matches. CDR3 size: 16 residues. This CDR3 reads CASSSGTQGVNEKLFF. The CDR3 coding sequence is TGTGCCAGCAGCTCGGGCACACAGGGGGTTAATGAAAAACTGTTTTTT. Drawing the rest from reference TRBV5-4 and TRBJ1-4, the complete variable domain is ETGVTQSPTHLIKTRGQQVTLRCSSQSGHNTVSWYQQALGQGPQFIFQYYREEENGRGNFPPRFSGLQFPNYSSELNVNALELDDSALYLCASSSGTQGVNEKLFFGSGTQLSVL.

The chain joins TRBV7-9 to TRBJ2-3; 9 positions agree with TRBD2. With V trimmed by 2 bases and J by 4 bases, 10 bases remained unmatched. Per germline, CDR1 SEHNR and CDR2 FQNEAQ (reference sequence). CDR3 length: 17 residues. DNA for the CDR3: TGTGCCAGCAGCTTATCGGTAGCGGGAGAGGTGGCAGATACGCAGTATTTT. Protein: CASSLSVAGEVADTQYF.

The rearrangement uses TRBV15 and TRBJ1-5, with D possibly being TRBD1 (5 bases). The CDR3 sequence is 15 residues long. The V and J ends lost 0 bases and 11 bases respectively, with 17 bases between them. Germline assignment: CDR1 LNHNV and CDR2 YYDKDF (reference sequence). CDR3: CATSRDWGEVSAQHF. The CDR3 DNA reads as TGTGCCACCAGCAGAGATTGGGGGGAAGTATCGGCCCAGCATTTT.

The chain couples TRBV5-1 to TRBJ1-1; 9 positions agree with TRBD1. With 4 bases clipped from V and 7 bases from J, the junction kept 5 bases outside the gene matches. Per the germline V gene, CDR1 is SGHRS and CDR2 is YFSETQ. This CDR3 is 13 amino acids long. Here the CDR3 DNA reads TGCGCCAGCAGCCAGGGACAGGGTAGTGAAGCTTTCTTT. Protein sequence: CASSQGQGSEAFF.

The chain employs TRBV7-2 and TRBJ1-1; perhaps TRBD1 as D (6 bases). V shed 1 base and J shed 3 bases, with 12 bases lying between them. Looked up from germline, CDR1 is SGHTA and CDR2 is FQGNSA. CDR3 size: 15 residues. Here the CDR3 DNA reads TGTGCCAGCAGCTTAGAAAGGAGGACAGACACTGAAGCTTTCTTT. Its translation: CASSLERRTDTEAFF.

The chain recombines TRBV2 with TRBJ2-6; D is unresolved. CDR1 is SNHLY, CDR2 FYNNEI, per germline. Deletions cut 5 bases from V and 0 bases from J, with 14 bases between. The CDR3 is 17 residues long. In DNA form, the CDR3 reads TGTGCCAGCAGTAAGAGATTGGGCAACTCTGGGGCCAACGTCCTGACTTTC. It encodes CASSKRLGNSGANVLTF.

V usage is TRBV10-3 and J usage is TRBJ2-3; 8 bases are shared with TRBD2. The CDR3 loop spans 17 amino acids. Germline CDR1 reads ENHRY; CDR2 reads SYGVKD. The ends lost 7 bases at V and 2 bases at J; junction bases unmatched: 14. CDR3 DNA: TGTGCCATCACCGCATCGGGAGGGGTTGGGGCCACAGATACGCAGTATTTT. Its translation is CAITASGGVGATDTQYF.

The V call is TRBV29-1, the J call TRBJ2-7, with TRBD1 matching 11 bases. The CDR3 is made up of 13 amino acids. Germline assignment: CDR1 SQVTM and CDR2 ANQGSEA. Trimming took 4 bases from V and 5 from J; bases not matched to a gene: 4. CDR3 nucleotide sequence: TGCAGCGTTGCGGGACAGGGGGTCCACGAGCAGTACTTC. It is translated as CSVAGQGVHEQYF.

This clone has just a few counts. The genes are TRBV15 and TRBJ1-4; D may be TRBD1 (5 bases). The CDR3 is 14 amino acids. The V gene lost 1 base and the J gene lost 7 bases, with 10 bases spanning the gap. Germline values: CDR1 LNHNV, CDR2 YYDKDF (reference sequence). CDR3 coding DNA: TGTGCCACCAGCAGAGGGGGCTCCGGTGAAAAACTGTTTTTT. Translation: CATSRGGSGEKLFF.

The chain has TRBV5-4 and TRBJ1-1; no definite D call. V lost 7 bases to trimming and J lost 1 base, with 17 bases between them. CDR1 is SGHNT and CDR2 is YYREEE in the germline V gene (reference sequence). There are 15 residues in the CDR3. CDR3 DNA sequence: TGTGCCAGCGGCTCGGAGGGATTTGAGAACACTGAAGCTTTCTTT. Protein sequence: CASGSEGFENTEAFF.

This clone appeared a few times. This sequence joins TRBV4-2 and TRBJ2-2; D call uncertain. Trimming left V 2 bases short and J 5 bases short, with 6 bases between. Germline lookup yields CDR1 LGHNA and CDR2 YNFKEQ. This CDR3 comprises 13 residues. The CDR3 DNA sequence: TGTGCCAGCAGCCAACTAGTAACCGGGGAGCTGTTTTTT. Its translation is CASSQLVTGELFF.

The chain couples TRBV7-8 to TRBJ2-5; the D gene is possibly TRBD2 (5 bases). CDR1 SGHVS and CDR2 FQNEAQ come from the germline V gene. Trimming took off 5 bases at V and 0 bases at J, with 13 bases between the two ends. The CDR3 has 15 residues. DNA of the CDR3: TGTGCCAGCAGCCCCGAGGGCCCCCACCAAGAGACCCAGTACTTC. Protein sequence: CASSPEGPHQETQYF.

The sample holds a few counts of this clone. This chain connects TRBV7-7 to TRBJ2-7, with 8 bases that match TRBD1. The CDR3 contains 15 residues. Per the germline V gene, CDR1 is SSHAT and CDR2 is FNYEAQ (reference sequence). The V gene end was trimmed by 2 bases and the J gene end by 3 bases; junction bases not matched to a gene: 6. The CDR3 DNA reads TGTGCCAGCAGCTTATTCCAGGGGGCCAACTACGAGCAGTACTTC. Translation gives CASSLFQGANYEQYF.

The chain uses TRBV5-4 and TRBJ2-7; 10 positions match TRBD1. CDR1 is SGHNT, CDR2 YYREEE, per germline (reference sequence). V was pared by 7 bases and J by 1 base, with 5 bases of the junction left unmatched. This CDR3 spans 14 amino acids. The CDR3 nucleotides read TGTGCCAGCTGGCCGGGACAGGGGTCCTACGAGCAGTACTTC. It translates to CASWPGQGSYEQYF.

The chain joins TRBV10-3 to TRBJ2-5; possible D gene TRBD1, 6 bases. The V and J ends lost 6 bases and 5 bases respectively, with 10 bases between them. The germline V gene encodes CDR1 ENHRY and CDR2 SYGVKD. The CDR3 has 12 residues. This CDR3 is CAIRHTGETQYF. For the CDR3, the DNA is TGTGCCATCAGGCATACAGGGGAGACCCAGTACTTC.

The chain is built from TRBV7-3 and TRBJ2-1; 7 bases line up with TRBD2. The germline CDR1 and CDR2 sequences are SGHTA and FQGTGA. The length of the CDR3 is 14 residues. V was pared by 3 bases and J by 5 bases, with 4 bases of the junction left unmatched. For the CDR3, the DNA is TGTGCCAGCAGCTTCGGACTAGTAGACAATGAGCAGTTCTTC. It specifies CASSFGLVDNEQFF.